This TCR beta chain emerged from a study of blood T cell repertoires in COVID-19. Sequencing was performed with immunoSEQ multiplex PCR; in TCRdb, only in-frame clones are kept and a portion is missing. The table has tens of thousands of clones, roughly 82% seen once. Germline lookup yields CDR1 SGHKS and CDR2 YYEKEE (reference sequence). CDR3 size: 15 residues. The junction had 4 bases not matched to a gene; V was cut back by 0 bases and J by 6 bases. The chain employs TRBV5-5 and TRBJ1-2; TRBD1 matches 11 bases. This clonotype was obtained from a human donor in a cohort sampled during active COVID-19. Material for sequencing was peripheral blood. The CDR3 coding sequence is TGTGCCAGCAGCTTGGGGGACAGGGGGTTCCATGGCTACACCTTC. It translates to CASSLGDRGFHGYTF. The full variable domain, in which reference TRBV5-5 and TRBJ1-2 provide the parts outside the CDR3, is DAGVTQSPTHLIKTRGQQVTLRCSPISGHKSVSWYQQVLGQGPQFIFQYYEKEERGRGNFPDRFSARQFPNYSSELNVNALLLGDSALYLCASSLGDRGFHGYTFGSGTRLTVV.